The source of this T cell receptor beta chain is a study of blood T cell repertoires in COVID-19. Study information: The United States, Italy and Spain were the sources of the acute and convalescent COVID-19 samples.

The repertoire was sequenced with immunoSEQ multiplex PCR; TCRdb's copy has only in-frame clones and lacks some. The sample has over 200,000 clones; 88% are singletons. Grouping used clinical history reported by participants in a survey and questionnaire. Contact with a PCR-confirmed or clinician-diagnosed COVID-19 case occurred within 2 weeks of entry. This CDR3 region has 18 residues. V lost 6 bases, J lost 4 bases, and 12 bases stayed unmatched. The germline CDR1 and CDR2 sequences are MNHNY and SVGAGI (reference sequence). The chain uses TRBV6-6 and TRBJ2-1, with 13 nucleotides matching TRBD2. This receptor was obtained from a woman between 25 and 40 years old who had been exposed to COVID-19. The sequenced material came from PBMCs or T cells enriched from blood (not recorded which). The CDR3 nucleotides are TGTGCCAGCAGACGAGGGACTAGCGGGACAGTTAAGTACAATGAGCAGTTCTTC. Protein: CASRRGTSGTVKYNEQFF.